The T cell receptor (beta chain) described here comes from a study of response to subunit inactivated influenza vaccine. Germline CDR1 MDHEN, CDR2 SYDVKM. The CDR3 consists of 12 residues. Comment on this clonotype: Its specificity is not known. A read error may produce the germline difference seen at one junction end.

Regarding the study as a whole: The study's authors posited that every seasonal influenza vaccination enlists few new T cells.

TCRdb itself ran the RT-PCR reads through MiXCR, one entry per CDR3 protein. The sample holds some 600,000 distinct CDR3 sequences, approximately 15% seen once. The rearrangement links TRBV28 to TRBJ1-2, with D tentatively TRBD1 (5 bases). Sequencing used PBMCs from blood, obtained 14 days before vaccination. This receptor was identified in a man aged 45-65 years who received an inactivated influenza vaccine. The CDR3 loop reads CASSSGYNRYSF. The CDR3 coding sequence is TGTGCCAGCAGTTCAGGGTATAATCGCTACTCCTTC.